Listed here are 8 T cell receptor beta chains from one sample, sequenced in a study of T cell responses to AZD1222 COVID-19 vaccine. The protocol was immunoSEQ multiplex PCR, while the TCRdb copy is restricted to in-frame clones and leaves out a portion. The sample holds some 150,000 clones, 88% seen once. Here the sequenced sample was peripheral blood, taken on day 0 of AZD1222 vaccination. These receptors came from an adult in good health.

The rearrangement joins TRBV7-2 to TRBJ1-6; possible D gene TRBD1, 6 bases. Trimming left V 5 bases short and J 8 bases short, with 10 bases between. The CDR3 loop spans 13 amino acids. Germline assignment: CDR1 SGHTA and CDR2 FQGNSA. This CDR3 reads CASSGHRDSPLHF. The DNA for the CDR3 is TGTGCCAGCAGCGGACACAGGGATTCACCCCTCCACTTT.

The genes are TRBV6-2 or TRBV6-3 and TRBJ1-2, with 7 nucleotides matching TRBD1. The germline V gene encodes CDR1 MNHEY and CDR2 SVGEGT. V was pared by 5 bases and J by 4 bases, with 4 bases of the junction left unmatched. The CDR3 consists of 13 residues. The CDR3 loop reads CASSDRATYGYTF. CDR3 in DNA: TGTGCCAGCAGTGACAGGGCTACCTATGGCTACACCTTC.

The genes are TRBV12-3 or TRBV12-4 and TRBJ1-2, with D unclear. This CDR3 comprises 13 residues. The ends were cut back, 5 bases at V and 7 bases at J, with 14 bases in the middle. For the CDR3, the DNA is TGTGCCAGCAGTCCCTCCGAGTCCGGTGGCTACACCTTC. This encodes CASSPSESGGYTF.

The J gene is TRBJ2-1, the V gene TRBV7-2, with 11 bases matching TRBD1. Germline V gene data show CDR1 as SGHTA and CDR2 as FQGNSA. This CDR3 comprises 15 residues. Trimming cost V 1 base and J 6 bases; bases outside gene matches: 2. In DNA, the CDR3 is TGTGCCAGCAGCTTAGGAGGGACAGGGGGCAATGAGCAGTTCTTC. Its protein is CASSLGGTGGNEQFF.

This chain joins TRBV11-3 and TRBJ2-5, with 7 bases matching TRBD1. The V gene end was trimmed by 5 bases and the J gene end by 0 bases; junction bases not matched to a gene: 6. Germline V gene lookup returns CDR1 SGHNT and CDR2 YENEEA. This CDR3 region has 15 residues. Here the CDR3 reads CASSRGGQYQETQYF. CDR3 DNA sequence: TGTGCCAGCAGCAGAGGGGGACAGTACCAAGAGACCCAGTACTTC. The full variable domain, completed using reference TRBV11-3 and TRBJ2-5, is EAGVVQSPRYKIIEKKQPVAFWCNPISGHNTLYWYLQNLGQGPELLIRYENEEAVDDSQLPKDRFSAERLKGVDSTLKIQPAELGDSAVYLCASSRGGQYQETQYFGPGTRLLVL.

This rearrangement joins TRBV5-4 to TRBJ1-5; the D gene is possibly TRBD1 (6 bases). The CDR3 is 16 residues long. CDR1 is SGHNT and CDR2 is YYREEE in the germline V gene (reference sequence). Trimming took 0 bases from V and 0 from J, leaving 10 bases between them. CDR3 amino acids: CASSLGGARSNQPQHF. The CDR3 DNA is TGTGCCAGCAGCTTGGGGGGGGCGCGTAGCAATCAGCCCCAGCATTTT.

V is TRBV7-6 and J is TRBJ2-2; 7 bases line up with TRBD1. Trimming at V came to 5 bases and at J to 5 bases, leaving 8 bases not matched to a gene. This CDR3 has 15 amino acids. CDR1 and CDR2 from the germline V gene are SGHVS and FNYEAQ. The CDR3 protein is CASSHFRDRTGELFF. The CDR3 nucleotides are TGTGCCAGCAGCCACTTCCGGGACAGAACCGGGGAGCTGTTTTTT. Using reference TRBV7-6 and TRBJ2-2 for the parts outside the CDR3, the full variable domain is GAGVSQSPRYKVTKRGQDVALRCDPISGHVSLYWYRQALGQGPEFLTYFNYEAQQDKSGLPNDRFSAERPEGSISTLTIQRTEQRDSAMYRCASSHFRDRTGELFFGEGSRLTVL.

V and J are TRBV2 and TRBJ1-3; the D is unclear. Deletions cut 7 bases from V and 2 bases from J, with 12 bases between. Germline CDR1 reads SNHLY; CDR2 reads FYNNEI. The CDR3 runs 14 residues. CDR3 in amino acids: CASKGFSTGNTIYF. The CDR3 nucleotides are TGTGCCAGCAAGGGTTTCAGTACTGGAAACACCATATATTTT.